One and the same sample provided the 2 T cell receptor beta chains below, sequenced in a study of T cell changes during pregnancy in multiple sclerosis. Profiled with immunoSEQ multiplex PCR; TCRdb holds only in-frame clones, not every one. Found here are 57,000 or so clones, 88% of them singletons; the top ten hold 1.5% to 2%. Sequencing was performed on peripheral blood, taken in the first trimester of pregnancy. The receptors derive from a female donor with multiple sclerosis, enrolled in a pregnancy study.

The rearrangement joins TRBV7-2 to TRBJ1-1; the D gene is possibly TRBD1 (6 bases). Germline CDR1 SGHTA, CDR2 FQGNSA. Trimming removed 3 bases at V and 5 bases at J, with 19 bases between. This CDR3 comprises 16 residues. CDR3 residues: CASSFRARGAGTEAFF. The CDR3 DNA sequence: TGTGCCAGCAGCTTCAGGGCCCGGGGGGCGGGAACTGAAGCTTTCTTT.

This chain links TRBV29-1 with TRBJ1-4; 10 bases fit TRBD1. Per germline, CDR1 SQVTM and CDR2 ANQGSEA. The length of the CDR3 is 14 residues. The V segment lost 4 bases and the J segment 5 bases; nucleotides outside the gene matches: 4. CDR3 sequence reads: CSVVPGQGNEKLFF. CDR3 bases: TGCAGCGTTGTTCCGGGACAGGGGAATGAAAAACTGTTTTTT.